The 20 T cell receptor beta chains below were found in one sample sequenced in a study of T cell repertoires in aging, cancer and after chemotherapy. Peripheral blood genomic DNA, not sorted cells or RNA, was the template. Rearranged V-D-J TRB sequences were amplified with a mixed TRB-A/B primer pool. MiXCR was run by TCRdb on the multiplex PCR reads, yielding one entry per CDR3 protein. Among 4,000 to 4,500 distinct CDR3 sequences listed, under 45% were seen once. Sequences were obtained from blood. The receptors derive from a human donor with a solid tumor.

This clonotype was counted between two and nine times. This rearrangement joins TRBV19 to TRBJ2-6, with D possibly being TRBD2 (5 bases). Germline V lookup: CDR1 LNHDA, CDR2 SQIVND (reference sequence). The V end lost 2 bases, the J end lost 0 bases, and 8 bases lay between the germline ends. The CDR3 has 16 residues. CDR3 loop: CASSILRGSGANVLTF. In nucleotides, the CDR3 is TGTGCCAGTAGTATATTACGGGGCTCTGGGGCCAACGTCCTGACTTTC.

In its sample, this clonotype ranks as medium-sized. The gene calls are TRBV6-5 and TRBJ2-7, with 8 bases fitting TRBD1. Germline values: CDR1 MNHEY, CDR2 SVGAGI. J lost 3 bases, V lost 4 bases, and 2 bases had no gene match. This CDR3 region has 13 residues. DNA for the CDR3: TGTGCCAGCAGTTCCGACAGGGGCTACGAGCAGTACTTC. Translating gives CASSSDRGYEQYF.

The genes are TRBV18 and TRBJ2-7; TRBD1 agrees at 7 bases. With 4 bases clipped from V and 0 bases from J, the junction kept 6 bases outside the gene matches. CDR3 size: 15 residues. CDR1 is KGHSH, CDR2 LQKENI, per germline. CDR3 in DNA: TGTGCCAGCTCACAGACAGGGTTAGCCTCCTACGAGCAGTACTTC. This codes for CASSQTGLASYEQYF.

The chain has TRBV6-2 or TRBV6-3 and TRBJ2-2; D unresolved. Germline values: CDR1 MNHEY, CDR2 SVGEGT. The CDR3 runs to 15 residues. Trimming cost V 4 bases and J 7 bases, with 16 bases left between them. The CDR3 loop is CASSSTRSGGGELFF. DNA for the CDR3: TGTGCCAGCAGTTCCACCAGATCGGGCGGCGGGGAGCTGTTTTTT.

Note on this clonotype: This may be a read error: a much more frequent sequence differs by one nucleotide. The chain combines TRBV29-1 with TRBJ2-7; D possibly uses TRBD1 or TRBD2 (5 bases each). TRBJ2-1 explains the end of the DNA better; the J call may be wrong. In germline, CDR1 is SQVTM, CDR2 ANQGSEA. The CDR3 runs to 14 residues. In nucleotides, the CDR3 is TGCAGCGTTGAAGATGGGGGTGGACCCTGGGAGCAGTTCTTC. Encoded protein: CSVEDGGGPWEQFF.

The chain recombines TRBV20-1 with TRBJ1-5; TRBD1 is a possible D gene (5 bases). V was cut by 3 bases and J by 9 bases, with 12 bases left in between. Germline V gives CDR1 DFQATT, CDR2 SNEGSKA (reference sequence). The CDR3 has 12 residues. Here the CDR3 DNA reads TGCAGTGCTAGCAGGGTCTTGGGGCCCCAGCATTTT. This translates into CSASRVLGPQHF.

This clonotype was found a few times. The chain employs TRBV6-4 and TRBJ2-7; 8 bases line up with TRBD2. Per germline, CDR1 MRHNA and CDR2 SNTAGT. V lost 3 bases and J lost 5; bases outside the gene matches: 12. The CDR3 consists of 16 residues. This CDR3 reads CASSETPGTSFDEQYF. In DNA, the CDR3 is TGTGCCAGCAGTGAAACCCCCGGGACTAGTTTTGACGAGCAGTACTTC.

The chain recombines TRBV20-1 with TRBJ2-6, with 9 bases aligning to TRBD1. J gave up 4 bases and V 0 bases, and 16 bases lay outside the gene matches. Looked up from germline, CDR1 is DFQATT and CDR2 is SNEGSKA (reference sequence). The CDR3 sequence is 20 residues long. The CDR3 region is CSARDRWSPGQGSGANVLTF. The CDR3 DNA sequence: TGCAGTGCTAGAGATAGATGGTCTCCGGGACAGGGTTCAGGGGCCAACGTCCTGACTTTC.

This clonotype was found a few times. The chain combines TRBV29-1 with TRBJ1-1; the D is unclear. The CDR3 has 12 amino acids. Per germline, CDR1 SQVTM and CDR2 ANQGSEA. The V end was cut by 4 bases, the J end by 5 bases, with 11 bases between. CDR3 residues: CSVGGGWTEAFF. The CDR3, as DNA: TGCAGCGTTGGAGGAGGTTGGACTGAAGCTTTCTTT.

On this clonotype itself: The junction differs from germline at one of its ends, possibly a read error. The CDR3: CASRPRGGSYEQYF. In DNA form, the CDR3 reads TGTGCCAGTAGGCCTCGCGGCGGAAGCTACGAGCAGTACTTT. The gene calls are TRBV7-2 and TRBJ2-7, with no clear D. CDR3 length equals 14 residues. Germline V gene data show CDR1 as SGHTA and CDR2 as FQGNSA.

The chain joins TRBV5-6 to TRBJ2-7, with no clear D. Germline CDR1 reads SGHDT; CDR2 reads YYEEEE. The CDR3 is made up of 12 amino acids. V lost 2 bases and J lost 4, with 7 bases in between. The CDR3 DNA is TGTGCCAGCAGCTTTACCCGATACGAGCAGTACTTC. It encodes CASSFTRYEQYF.

As concerns this clonotype: A read error may produce the germline difference seen at one junction end. The chain uses TRBV5-5 and TRBJ1-5; D is undetermined. Germline V gene data show CDR1 as SGHKS and CDR2 as YYEKEE (reference sequence). The CDR3 consists of 13 residues. Here the CDR3 reads CASSINSNQPQHF. The CDR3 bases are TGCGCCAGCAGCATTAATAGCAATCAGCCCCAGCATTTT.

Only one count was recorded for this clonotype. The V call is TRBV7-3, the J call TRBJ1-1; 7 nucleotides line up with TRBD1. CDR1 is SGHTA and CDR2 is FQGTGA in the germline V gene. V shed 4 bases, J shed 7 bases, and the junction held 6 bases outside the gene matches. The CDR3 covers 13 residues. CDR3 in amino acids: CASSWDRDSEAFF. The CDR3 DNA reads as TGTGCCAGCAGCTGGGACCGGGACAGTGAAGCTTTCTTT.

This chain joins TRBV28 and TRBJ2-7; no definite D call. The CDR3 length is 16 residues. CDR1 MDHEN and CDR2 SYDVKM come from the germline V gene. V was pared by 4 bases and J by 3 bases, with 19 bases between. The CDR3 nucleotides are TGTGCCAGCAGTTATAGCTCCGCCCCCAACTACTACGAGCAGTACTTC. Protein: CASSYSSAPNYYEQYF.

The rearrangement joins TRBV7-2 to TRBJ2-5; the D is unclear. Germline CDR1 SGHTA, CDR2 FQGNSA. The V end lost 5 bases, the J end lost 4 bases, and 14 bases lay between the germline ends. The CDR3 is 14 amino acids. The CDR3 protein is CASSRRPGAETQYF. Here the CDR3 DNA reads TGTGCCAGCAGCCGTCGCCCGGGCGCAGAGACCCAGTACTTC. Using reference TRBV7-2 and TRBJ2-5 for the parts outside the CDR3, the full variable domain is GAGVSQSPSNKVTEKGKDVELRCDPISGHTALYWYRQSLGQGLEFLIYFQGNSAPDKSGLPSDRFSAERTGGSVSTLTIQRTQQEDSAVYLCASSRRPGAETQYFGPGTRLLVL.

This chain links TRBV7-9 with TRBJ1-1, with D perhaps matching TRBD1 (5 bases). The germline V and J ends were trimmed by 5 bases and 3 bases, with 16 bases remaining between them. The CDR3 covers 15 residues. The germline gives CDR1 SEHNR, CDR2 FQNEAQ (reference sequence). Written as DNA, the CDR3 is TGTGCCAGCAGCCCACCCCGGGGGGAGGACACTGAAGCTTTCTTT. Translation gives CASSPPRGEDTEAFF.

The V and J genes are TRBV4-3 and TRBJ1-6; 8 bases align to TRBD1. This CDR3 comprises 16 residues. V shed 0 bases and J 9 bases; nucleotides not matched to a gene: 7. CDR1 and CDR2 from the germline V gene are LGHNA and YSLEER. This chain's CDR3 is CASSQELAGGGSPLHF. CDR3 DNA: TGCGCCAGCAGCCAAGAGCTGGCAGGGGGCGGTTCACCCCTCCACTTT.

This clonotype was observed a few times. This chain joins TRBV29-1 and TRBJ1-5, with 9 nucleotides matching TRBD1. J lost 9 bases, V lost 6 bases, and 6 bases had no gene match. The CDR3 length is 12 residues. Germline loops: CDR1 SQVTM, CDR2 ANQGSEA. DNA of the CDR3: TGCAGCGTCCGGACAGGGGAGGGGCCCCAGCATTTT. Translating it yields CSVRTGEGPQHF.

The genes are TRBV5-1 and TRBJ2-1; 10 bases align to TRBD2. V lost 2 bases and J lost 1; bases outside the gene matches: 9. The germline V gene encodes CDR1 SGHRS and CDR2 YFSETQ. The CDR3 consists of 18 residues. The CDR3 DNA follows: TGCGCCAGCAGCTTTCCTTTAGCGGGAGGAGGTTCCTACAATGAGCAGTTCTTC. Translated, it gives CASSFPLAGGGSYNEQFF.

The rearrangement uses TRBV6-4 and TRBJ2-1, with 7 bases fitting TRBD2. From germline, CDR1 is MRHNA and CDR2 SNTAGT. The length of the CDR3 is 15 residues. V lost 0 bases to trimming and J lost 7 bases; unmatched junction nucleotides: 6. CDR3 in amino acids: CASSDSTGGSNEQFF. The CDR3 DNA reads as TGTGCCAGCAGTGACTCAACGGGGGGTTCTAATGAGCAGTTCTTC.